This T cell receptor (beta chain) is from a study of T cell clonotyping in hematopoietic cell transplantation. Study as a whole: Recipient samples before transplant were obtained post-cytoreduction.

The table came from immunoSEQ multiplex PCR; TCRdb's copy has only in-frame clones and leaves some out. The sample has 20,000 to 25,000 clones, roughly nine tenths seen once. Germline V gives CDR1 SGHRS, CDR2 YFSETQ. CDR3 size: 16 residues. V lost 0 bases and J 1 base, leaving 13 bases between the germline ends. Time point in this sample: recipient sample about 28 days before transplant, after cytoreduction. Only one count was recorded for this clone. The chain couples TRBV5-1 to TRBJ1-2; D ambiguous. This TCR was recovered from a man in his late teens or twenties with biphenotypic leukemia. Some clones in this sample may be carry-over from other donors' samples. Sequenced here: peripheral blood mononuclear cells, sampled before stem cell transplant. CDR3 DNA: TGCGCCAGCAGCTTGGAACTGGCAACCTTTAACTATGGCTACACCTTC. Amino acid sequence: CASSLELATFNYGYTF. Full variable domain (remainder filled in from reference TRBV5-1 and TRBJ1-2): KAGVTQTPRYLIKTRGQQVTLSCSPISGHRSVSWYQQTPGQGLQFLFEYFSETQRNKGNFPGRFSGRQFSNSRSEMNVSTLELGDSALYLCASSLELATFNYGYTFGSGTRLTVV.